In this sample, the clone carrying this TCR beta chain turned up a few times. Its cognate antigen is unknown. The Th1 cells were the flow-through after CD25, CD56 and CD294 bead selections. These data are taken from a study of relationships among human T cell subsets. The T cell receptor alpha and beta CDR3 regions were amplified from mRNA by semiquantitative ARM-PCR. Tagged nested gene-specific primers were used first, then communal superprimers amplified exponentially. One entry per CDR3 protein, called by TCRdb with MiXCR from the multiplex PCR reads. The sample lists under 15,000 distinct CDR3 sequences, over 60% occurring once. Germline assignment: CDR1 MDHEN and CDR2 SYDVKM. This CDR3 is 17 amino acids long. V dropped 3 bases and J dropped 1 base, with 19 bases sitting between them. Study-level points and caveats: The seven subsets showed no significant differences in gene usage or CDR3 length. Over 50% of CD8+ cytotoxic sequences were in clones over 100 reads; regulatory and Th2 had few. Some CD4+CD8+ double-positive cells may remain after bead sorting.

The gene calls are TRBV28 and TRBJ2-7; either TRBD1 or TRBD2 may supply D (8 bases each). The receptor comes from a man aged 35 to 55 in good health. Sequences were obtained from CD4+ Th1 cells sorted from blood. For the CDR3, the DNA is TGTGCCAGCAGTTTGGGGCAGGGGGCGGGAGGTTCCTACGAGCAGTACTTC. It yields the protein CASSLGQGAGGSYEQYF.